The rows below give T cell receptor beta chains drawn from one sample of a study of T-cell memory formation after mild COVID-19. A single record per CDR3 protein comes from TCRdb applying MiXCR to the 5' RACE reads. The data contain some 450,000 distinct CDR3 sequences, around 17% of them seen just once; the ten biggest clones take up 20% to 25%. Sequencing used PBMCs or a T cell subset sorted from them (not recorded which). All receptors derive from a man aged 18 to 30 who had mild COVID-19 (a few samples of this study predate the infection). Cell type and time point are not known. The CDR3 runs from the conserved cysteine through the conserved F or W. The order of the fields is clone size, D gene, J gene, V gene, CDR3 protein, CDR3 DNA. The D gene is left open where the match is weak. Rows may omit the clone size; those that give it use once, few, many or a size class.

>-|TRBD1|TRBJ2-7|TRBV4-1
CASSRNRDRSSYEQYF
TGCGCCAGCAGCCGTAACCGGGACAGGAGCTCCTACGAGCAGTACTTC
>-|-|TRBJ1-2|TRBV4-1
CASSQVGEWQDGYTF
TGCGCCAGCAGCCAAGTCGGGGAGTGGCAGGATGGCTACACCTTC
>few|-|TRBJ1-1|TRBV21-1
CASSPKTGRAFF
TGTGCCAGCAGCCCAAAGACAGGGAGAGCTTTCTTT
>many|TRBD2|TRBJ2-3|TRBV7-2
CASSLSRTSGGYTQYF
TGTGCCAGCAGCTTATCCCGGACTAGCGGGGGCTATACGCAGTATTTT
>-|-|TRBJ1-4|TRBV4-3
CASSQDLWGEKLFF
TGCGCCAGCAGCCAAGATCTGTGGGGGGAAAAACTGTTTTTT
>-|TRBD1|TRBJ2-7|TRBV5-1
CASSEGQRYEQYF
TGCGCCAGCAGCGAGGGACAGAGATACGAGCAGTACTTC
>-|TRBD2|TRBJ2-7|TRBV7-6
CASSAASGGGEQYF
TGTGCCAGCAGCGCCGCTAGCGGGGGGGGCGAGCAGTACTTC
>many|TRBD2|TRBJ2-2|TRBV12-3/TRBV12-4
CASSLSGFDTGELFF
TGTGCCAGCAGCCTTAGCGGGTTTGACACCGGGGAGCTGTTTTTT
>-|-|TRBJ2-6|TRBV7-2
CASSLASGNSGANVLTF
TGTGCCAGCAGCTTAGCGTCAGGAAACTCTGGGGCCAACGTCCTGACTTTC
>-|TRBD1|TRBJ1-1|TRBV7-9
CASSLARTGGPEAFF
TGTGCCAGCAGCTTAGCAAGGACAGGGGGTCCCGAAGCTTTCTTT
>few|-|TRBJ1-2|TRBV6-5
CASRPTGSNYGYTF
TGTGCCAGCAGGCCGACAGGCTCTAACTATGGCTACACCTTC
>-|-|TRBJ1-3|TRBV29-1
CSVRGSSGNTIYF
TGCAGCGTGAGGGGGAGCTCTGGAAACACCATATATTTT
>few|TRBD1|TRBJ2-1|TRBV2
CASSNRTGNEQFF
TGTGCCAGCAGTAACCGGACAGGCAATGAGCAGTTCTTC
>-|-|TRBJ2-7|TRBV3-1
CASADPYEQYF
TGTGCCAGCGCGGATCCCTACGAGCAGTACTTC
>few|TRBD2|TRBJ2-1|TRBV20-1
CSASLAGGPEEQFF
TGCAGTGCTAGTCTAGCGGGGGGGCCTGAGGAGCAGTTCTTC
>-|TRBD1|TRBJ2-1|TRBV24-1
CATSDLRDSYYEQFF
TGTGCCACCAGTGATCTCCGGGACAGCTATTATGAGCAGTTCTTC
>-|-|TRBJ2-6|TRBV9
CASSVQGSGANVLTF
TGTGCCAGCAGCGTACAGGGCTCTGGGGCCAACGTCCTGACTTTC
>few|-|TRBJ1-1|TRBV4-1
CASSQMENTEAFF
TGCGCCAGCAGCCAAATGGAGAACACTGAAGCTTTCTTT
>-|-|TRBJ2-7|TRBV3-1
CASSFTGSNHEQYF
TGTGCCAGCAGCTTTACAGGGTCGAACCACGAGCAGTACTTC
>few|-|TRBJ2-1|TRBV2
CASSEASEQFF
TGTGCCAGCAGTGAAGCGTCGGAGCAGTTCTTC
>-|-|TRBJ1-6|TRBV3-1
CASSQDIGNSPLHF
TGTGCCAGCAGCCAAGATATAGGGAATTCACCCCTCCACTTT
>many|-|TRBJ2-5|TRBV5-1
CASSPGRETQYF
TGCGCCAGCAGCCCCGGGCGAGAGACCCAGTACTTC
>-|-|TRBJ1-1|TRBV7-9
CASSPGVLGTTEAFF
TGTGCCAGCAGCCCGGGGGTGCTAGGGACCACTGAAGCTTTCTTT
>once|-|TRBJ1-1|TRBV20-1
CSARDEGTAWGTEAFF
TGCAGTGCTAGAGATGAAGGAACGGCATGGGGCACTGAAGCTTTCTTT
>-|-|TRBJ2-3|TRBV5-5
CASSWDGNTQYF
TGTGCCAGCAGCTGGGACGGAAATACGCAGTATTTT
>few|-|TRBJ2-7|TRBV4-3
CASSQEDSATFAYEQYF
TGCGCCAGCAGCCAAGAGGATAGCGCAACCTTCGCCTACGAGCAGTACTTC
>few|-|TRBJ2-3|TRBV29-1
CSEILSSSGTQYF
TGCAGCGAAATATTGTCCTCCTCTGGTACGCAGTATTTT